Sequencing of this T cell receptor (beta chain) was carried out in a study of cytomegalovirus exposure and HLA in healthy donors. Study summary: There were 350 to 400 genotyped donors. Of these, roughly 82% fell in the genetic ancestry cluster associated with self-reported Caucasian donors. The study's findings and limits: Per a later analysis, HLA-associated TCR beta chains showed more clonal expansion than other, equally common TCR beta chains. A later analysis linked a missense DCLRE1C variant to TCR beta V- and J-gene trimming. Sequencing likely produced, as an artifact, a cluster of highly shared sequence variants.

The CDR3 contains 18 residues. Trimming removed 0 bases from V and 7 bases from J, with 25 bases in between. Germline V gene sequence: CDR1 LGHNA, CDR2 YNFKEQ. Primers included in the PCR were 60 Vbeta and 13 Jbeta primers. TCRdb keeps only in-frame clones here, not all; method: immunoSEQ multiplex PCR. Found here are under 300,000 clones, around two thirds of them singletons; the top ten hold under 2.5%. As concerns this clone: Its antigen is not known.

The chain couples TRBV4-2 to TRBJ2-7; perhaps TRBD1 as D (5 bases). Sequenced input: PBMCs. The sequence came from a female donor in good health and CMV-seronegative. The CDR3 is CASSQDPPLGYPRGEQYF. The CDR3 bases are TGTGCCAGCAGCCAAGACCCGCCGCTCGGGTACCCAAGGGGAGAGCAGTACTTC.